This T cell receptor (beta chain) was sequenced in a study of T-cell reconstitution after alpha-beta-depleted transplantation in children (dated by TCRdb to the mid-2010s). In terms of the full investigation: The study quantitatively tracked T-cell immune reconstitution after TCRalphabeta/CD19-depleted allogeneic hematopoietic cell transplantation in children using TCR repertoire profiling. General findings and caveats noted by the study authors: About two months after transplant, the apparently early recovery of alphabetaT-cell counts reportedly depended on just several hundred clones that had expanded rapidly and came from non-depleted graft cells. In some patients, the high TCRbeta diversity seen at day 60 was put down to recipient T cells and intrathymic progenitors that had survived conditioning. Hyperexpanded clone frequencies declined over subsequent months; after one year, T-cell counts and TCRbeta diversity were mostly attributed to newly produced T cells.

What this sample's treatment or condition label stands for: allogeneic hematopoietic cell transplantation with graft depleted of TCRalphabeta T cells and CD19 B cells. TCRalphabeta/CD19-depleted allogeneic hematopoietic cell grafts were given to the transplant recipients, all of whom were children. This clonotype was detected a few times. Its antigen is unknown. No base-level quality is on record; no much larger clone is a single base apart. Looking up the germline V gene yields CDR1 SGHDN and CDR2 FVKESK. V is reduced by 5 bases and J by 4 bases, leaving a spacing of 9 bases between them. Its CDR3 holds 13 amino acids, cysteine through phenylalanine. The kept DNA is CDR3 alone, 39 bases in frame from the first base. The library was generated by PCR. Data came from an Illumina HiSeq 2500. To normalize quantification of the TCRbeta repertoire, the TCR libraries were built with molecular barcoding that relied on unique molecular identifiers. TCRdb handled the public reads itself, with Q25 trimming in fastp and clone calling in MiXCR, and kept productive beta chains. Rows are unified per CDR3 protein, each entry keeping the most common DNA and genes. This sample holds roughly 200,000 distinct CDR3 sequences; about a tenth were observed only once. The ten largest account for roughly 28% of the sample.

The input for sequencing was PBMCs, taken before TCRalphabeta/CD19-depleted stem cell transplant. Recombination connected TRBV14 to TRBJ1-5, with the identity of the D gene unclear. The TCR sequence derives from a child less than two years old with acute myeloid leukemia, due to receive a stem cell transplant. The nucleotide sequence is TGTGCCAGCAGCTTTGCCCAGAATCAGCCCCAGCATTTT. Its product reads: CASSFAQNQPQHF.